One T cell receptor (beta chain) is described in this entry. Its antigen remains unidentified. The time point was: week 11, during vaccination. A 20-mer mutant IDH1 peptide at 300 ug was injected subcutaneously with topical imiquimod. The sample comes from a study of a mutant IDH1 vaccine in newly diagnosed glioma. Overall study context: Patients got their first vaccination 4-6 weeks after radiotherapy alone, or with temozolomide cycles. The treated group averaged about 39 years old and was roughly 60% male, approximately 38% female. Patients got radiotherapy, temozolomide, or both beforehand, and most got both.

Whole-study findings and limits: Top peripheral T cell clonotype shifts appeared unrelated to pseudoprogression.

The germline CDR1 and CDR2 sequences are MGHRA and YSYEKL. This CDR3 spans 14 amino acids. V lost 4 bases and J 5 bases, leaving 14 bases between the germline ends. Only in-frame clones appear in the TCRdb table, and some are missing; sequencing was by immunoSEQ multiplex PCR. The sample carries roughly 130,000 clones, over 75% recorded once. The V and J genes are TRBV4-1 and TRBJ1-1; TRBD1 might be the D (6 bases). The input for sequencing was PBMCs, taken from a glioma patient whose treatment included an IDH1 peptide vaccine. The TCR was taken from a man aged 40-49 years with glioma. CDR3 region: CASSRSGARTEAFF. The CDR3 region has the DNA TGCGCCAGCAGCCGGTCGGGGGCGCGAACTGAAGCTTTCTTT.